Presented here are 27 T cell receptor beta chains from one specimen sequenced in a study of blood T cell repertoires in COVID-19. Generated by immunoSEQ multiplex PCR, the TCRdb table keeps only in-frame clones and is missing some. The sample records tens of thousands of clones, roughly four fifths being singletons. Sequences were obtained from peripheral blood. These receptors all come from a human donor in a cohort sampled during active COVID-19.

The V gene is TRBV6-2 or TRBV6-3, the J gene TRBJ2-7; 10 bases fit TRBD2. CDR1 is MNHEY and CDR2 is SVGEGT in the germline V gene. This CDR3 has 13 residues. With V trimmed by 2 bases and J by 8 bases, 3 bases remained unmatched. This chain's CDR3 is CASSYTLAGKQYF. The CDR3 nucleotides read TGTGCCAGCAGTTACACACTAGCGGGGAAGCAGTACTTC.

This rearrangement joins TRBV27 to TRBJ2-1; 13 nucleotides match TRBD2. The germline CDR1 and CDR2 sequences are MNHEY and SMNVEV (reference sequence). V shed 3 bases and J 0 bases; nucleotides not matched to a gene: 5. The CDR3 length is 18 residues. Written as DNA, the CDR3 is TGTGCCAGCAGTTTCCCGACTAGCGGGGGGACCTCCTACAATGAGCAGTTCTTC. This codes for CASSFPTSGGTSYNEQFF.

The chain carries TRBV12-3 or TRBV12-4 and TRBJ2-7, with D perhaps TRBD2 (5 bases). The CDR3 contains 13 residues. Trimming cost V 3 bases and J 6 bases, with 12 bases left between them. The CDR3 is CASSLIGVSEQYF. For the CDR3, the DNA is TGTGCCAGCAGTTTGATCGGGGTTTCCGAGCAGTACTTC.

The chain has TRBV5-4 and TRBJ2-7; D not resolved. V was shortened by 4 bases and J by 1 base, with 9 bases between the two germline ends. Germline lookup yields CDR1 SGHNT and CDR2 YYREEE (reference sequence). This CDR3 spans 13 amino acids. The CDR3 bases are TGTGCCAGCAGCCGGGTTCCGTCCTACGAGCAGTACTTC. It codes for CASSRVPSYEQYF.

The CDR3 region has the DNA TGTGCCAGCAGCCCCGGACGGACACCCAGGAACACTGAAGCTTTCTTT. Its protein is CASSPGRTPRNTEAFF. The V gene is TRBV7-2, the J gene TRBJ1-1, with D perhaps TRBD1 (5 bases). CDR3 length: 16 amino acids. The V gene's germline CDR1 is SGHTA and CDR2 FQGNSA. With 5 bases removed from V and 1 base from J, the gap between germline ends came to 17 bases. Combining the CDR3 with reference TRBV7-2 and TRBJ1-1 gives the whole variable domain GAGVSQSPSNKVTEKGKDVELRCDPISGHTALYWYRQSLGQGLEFLIYFQGNSAPDKSGLPSDRFSAERTGGSVSTLTIQRTQQEDSAVYLCASSPGRTPRNTEAFFGQGTRLTVV.

This sequence joins TRBV5-4 and TRBJ2-7; 7 nucleotides agree with TRBD1. CDR1 and CDR2 from the germline V gene are SGHNT and YYREEE (reference sequence). The CDR3 runs to 14 residues. Trimming removed 2 bases from V and 3 bases from J; junction bases left unmatched: 5. CDR3 sequence (DNA): TGTGCCAGCAGCTTAGACAGGGCAAGCTACGAGCAGTACTTC. Its translation: CASSLDRASYEQYF.

The rearrangement uses TRBV9 and TRBJ1-1; TRBD1 matches at 10 bases. The V gene end was trimmed by 3 bases and the J gene end by 3 bases; junction bases not matched to a gene: 5. In germline, CDR1 is SGDLS, CDR2 YYNGEE. This CDR3 has 15 amino acids. The CDR3 protein is CASSGQGAQDTEAFF. CDR3 DNA sequence: TGTGCCAGCAGCGGACAGGGGGCGCAGGACACTGAAGCTTTCTTT.

The V call is TRBV6-5, the J call TRBJ2-1; 8 bases agree with TRBD2. V lost 2 bases, J lost 9 bases, and 12 bases stayed unmatched. The CDR3 loop spans 16 amino acids. Germline V gene data show CDR1 as MNHEY and CDR2 as SVGAGI. Here the CDR3 reads CASSYGTAGAGGEQFF. The CDR3 DNA reads TGTGCCAGCAGTTACGGCACAGCGGGGGCCGGGGGTGAGCAGTTCTTC.

The chain has TRBV6-4 and TRBJ2-7, with D unresolved. The CDR3 totals 13 residues. The V gene's germline CDR1 is MRHNA and CDR2 SNTAGT. Trimming left V 0 bases short and J 6 bases short, with 9 bases between. CDR3 residues: CASSDSNPGEQYF. The CDR3 DNA sequence: TGTGCCAGCAGTGACTCGAACCCGGGCGAGCAGTACTTC.

The rearrangement links TRBV5-6 to TRBJ2-2; D is uncertain. The V and J ends lost 4 bases and 1 base respectively, with 14 bases between them. CDR1 SGHDT and CDR2 YYEEEE come from the germline V gene. This CDR3 comprises 16 residues. This CDR3 is CASSPYRVGNTGELFF. The CDR3 DNA reads as TGTGCCAGCAGCCCTTACAGAGTCGGGAACACCGGGGAGCTGTTTTTT.

The J gene is TRBJ1-2, the V gene TRBV7-9; D is perhaps TRBD1 (6 bases). V was cut by 3 bases and J by 6 bases, with 11 bases left in between. This CDR3 spans 13 amino acids. Germline V gene lookup returns CDR1 SEHNR and CDR2 FQNEAQ (reference sequence). CDR3 bases: TGTGCCAGCAGCTTTGCACAGGGAAATGGCTACACCTTC. Protein product: CASSFAQGNGYTF.

The J gene is TRBJ2-7, the V gene TRBV6-5; D ambiguous. Germline V gene lookup returns CDR1 MNHEY and CDR2 SVGAGI. The CDR3 extends over 14 amino acids. With 6 bases removed from V and 0 bases from J, the gap between germline ends came to 12 bases. DNA of the CDR3: TGTGCCAGCAGGACGACAAGGATCTCCTACGAGCAGTACTTC. Protein product: CASRTTRISYEQYF.

This chain connects TRBV11-3 to TRBJ1-2; possibly TRBD1 for D (5 bases). CDR1 SGHNT and CDR2 YENEEA come from the germline V gene. The germline V and J ends were trimmed by 5 bases and 1 base, with 23 bases remaining between them. The CDR3 runs to 18 residues. The CDR3 here is CASSSLGGVEEINYGYTF. The CDR3 nucleotides are TGTGCCAGCAGCAGCTTGGGGGGGGTGGAGGAGATTAACTATGGCTACACCTTC.

The chain combines TRBV27 with TRBJ1-6; 8 bases fit TRBD1. CDR1 is MNHEY, CDR2 SMNVEV, per germline (reference sequence). V lost 5 bases to trimming and J lost 13 bases; unmatched junction nucleotides: 4. The CDR3 has 12 amino acids. The CDR3 bases are TGTGCCAGCAGTGCCCGACAGGGGCCCCTCCACTTT. Translation: CASSARQGPLHF.

The rearrangement joins TRBV6-5 to TRBJ2-5, with 9 bases fitting TRBD2. CDR3 size: 16 residues. In germline, CDR1 is MNHEY, CDR2 SVGAGI. Unmatched junction bases numbered 7, after V lost 0 bases and J lost 5 bases. The CDR3 DNA reads as TGTGCCAGCAGTTACTCTCGCGGGGGGGCCGGTGAGACCCAGTACTTC. Its translation: CASSYSRGGAGETQYF.

This clone has only one observation. Sequence at one end of the junction differs from germline and may be a read error. V gene TRBV9 combines with J gene TRBJ1-3; no reliable D call. This CDR3 has 15 residues. In germline, CDR1 is SGDLS, CDR2 YYNGEE. In nucleotides, the CDR3 is TGTGCCAGCAGCCCTCAGGTGACCCCGGGAAACGCCATATATTTT. It encodes CASSPQVTPGNAIYF. Variable domain in full (rest from reference TRBV9 and TRBJ1-3): DSGVTQTPKHLITATGQRVTLRCSPRSGDLSVYWYQQSLDQGLQFLIQYYNGEERAKGNILERFSAQQFPDLHSELNLSSLELGDSALYFCASSPQVTPGNAIYFGEGSWLTVV.

V usage is TRBV11-2 and J usage is TRBJ2-5; 8 positions match TRBD1. In germline, CDR1 is SGHAT, CDR2 FQNNGV. This CDR3 has 14 residues. V lost 2 bases, J lost 5 bases, and 4 bases stayed unmatched. CDR3 in DNA: TGTGCCAGCAGCTTACAGCAGGGGGCTGAGACCCAGTACTTC. Its translation: CASSLQQGAETQYF. Based on the CDR3 plus reference TRBV11-2 and TRBJ2-5, the full variable domain is EAGVAQSPRYKIIEKRQSVAFWCNPISGHATLYWYQQILGQGPKLLIQFQNNGVVDDSQLPKDRFSAERLKGVDSTLKIQPAKLEDSAVYLCASSLQQGAETQYFGPGTRLLVL.

The chain combines TRBV28 with TRBJ2-7; TRBD2 matches at 7 bases. CDR1 and CDR2 (germline): MDHEN, SYDVKM. The V gene end was trimmed by 11 bases and the J gene end by 3 bases; junction bases not matched to a gene: 7. This CDR3 has 12 amino acids. The DNA for the CDR3 is TGTGCCCTGGGGGGGTTCGGCTACGAGCAGTACTTC. Amino acid sequence: CALGGFGYEQYF.

On this clone itself: At one boundary the junction diverges from the germline segment, which might be a read error. V and J are TRBV7-7 and TRBJ2-2; tentatively, D is TRBD1 (6 bases). CDR1 and CDR2 (germline): SSHAT, FNYEAQ (reference sequence). The CDR3 is 14 residues long. The CDR3 here is CASSRDTNTGELFF. CDR3 nucleotide sequence: TGTGCTAGCAGCCGGGACACGAACACCGGGGAGCTGTTTTTT.

This chain joins TRBV20-1 and TRBJ1-5; 7 bases are a match to TRBD1. Trimming took 6 bases from V and 6 from J; bases not matched to a gene: 2. CDR1 and CDR2 from the germline V gene are DFQATT and SNEGSKA (reference sequence). CDR3 size: 11 residues. The CDR3 nucleotides read TGCAGTGCAGGGGGCAGTCAGCCCCAGCATTTT. Translation gives CSAGGSQPQHF.

The chain uses TRBV5-1 and TRBJ2-3, with D perhaps matching TRBD1 (5 bases). CDR1 SGHRS and CDR2 YFSETQ come from the germline V gene. This CDR3 is built from 14 residues. V shed 4 bases and J shed 0 bases, with 9 bases lying between them. DNA for the CDR3: TGCGCCAGCAGCCCGACAGCTAGCACAGATACGCAGTATTTT. Its translation: CASSPTASTDTQYF. Drawing the rest from reference TRBV5-1 and TRBJ2-3, the complete variable domain is KAGVTQTPRYLIKTRGQQVTLSCSPISGHRSVSWYQQTPGQGLQFLFEYFSETQRNKGNFPGRFSGRQFSNSRSEMNVSTLELGDSALYLCASSPTASTDTQYFGPGTRLTVL.

The chain carries TRBV11-2 and TRBJ1-2; D call uncertain. This CDR3 comprises 16 residues. The ends were cut back, 1 base at V and 2 bases at J, with 14 bases in the middle. The germline CDR1 and CDR2 sequences are SGHAT and FQNNGV. This chain's CDR3 is CASSLGSGSQNYGYTF. The CDR3 DNA follows: TGTGCCAGCAGCTTAGGGTCAGGTTCCCAAAACTATGGCTACACCTTC.

V and J are TRBV5-4 and TRBJ2-1, with TRBD2 matching over 9 bases. The germline V gene encodes CDR1 SGHNT and CDR2 YYREEE (reference sequence). This CDR3 is 16 amino acids long. The trim removed 0 bases at V and 8 bases at J, leaving 9 bases unmatched. CDR3 protein: CASSLGVAGDGDEQFF. The CDR3 coding sequence is TGTGCCAGCAGCTTGGGGGTAGCGGGGGACGGCGATGAGCAGTTCTTC.

The V call is TRBV27, the J call TRBJ1-5; D is unresolved. CDR1 is MNHEY, CDR2 SMNVEV, per germline (reference sequence). The CDR3 sequence is 13 residues long. V lost 5 bases and J lost 2, with 7 bases in between. For the CDR3, the DNA is TGTGCCAGCAGTCTCCGGGGCAATCAGCCCCAGCATTTT. This gives the protein CASSLRGNQPQHF.

This clone appeared a few times. The genes are TRBV5-1 and TRBJ2-7, with D perhaps matching TRBD2 (6 bases). The length of the CDR3 is 16 residues. V was shortened by 5 bases and J by 0 bases, with 18 bases between the two germline ends. Germline V lookup: CDR1 SGHRS, CDR2 YFSETQ. The CDR3 is CASSPTGGRSSYEQYF. CDR3 DNA sequence: TGCGCCAGCAGTCCCACCGGGGGAAGGTCCTCCTACGAGCAGTACTTC.

The V and J genes are TRBV28 and TRBJ1-4; 10 positions match TRBD1. Germline V gene sequence: CDR1 MDHEN, CDR2 SYDVKM. Losses at the gene ends were 3 bases for V and 13 bases for J; bases not matched to a gene: 11. CDR3 size: 15 residues. Here the CDR3 DNA reads TGTGCCAGCAGTTTCCGGGACAGGGGTAGCTTTCGACTGTTTTTT. Translation: CASSFRDRGSFRLFF.

The chain recombines TRBV6-5 with TRBJ1-2, with 7 positions matching TRBD1. In germline, CDR1 is MNHEY, CDR2 SVGAGI. CDR3 length: 13 amino acids. J was trimmed by 3 bases and V by 5 bases; bases with no gene match: 3. CDR3 nucleotides: TGTGCCAGCAGTAGACAGGGTGACTATGGCTACACCTTC. This encodes CASSRQGDYGYTF.